The present T cell receptor (beta chain) was sequenced within a study of CD8 T cells in ankylosing spondylitis. This clonotype was counted ten times or more. Its matching antigen is unknown. General study findings and limits: There were earlier reports of some motif variants in reactive arthritis synovial fluid and blood. Those disease-linked clones were CD8+; they were also relatively rare in peripheral blood. The authors reported significant enrichment of disease-linked clones in matched ankylosing spondylitis synovial fluid. There was a TCR beta motif, made of several highly homologous variants, that appeared characteristic of ankylosing spondylitis blood.

TCRdb processed the 5' RACE reads anew with MiXCR; each CDR3 protein has one entry. This table holds around 130,000 distinct CDR3 sequences, 7% found once. The CDR3 spans 15 residues. Germline CDR1 and CDR2: SGHTA and FQGNSA. The V end was cut by 4 bases, the J end by 0 bases, with 10 bases between. What was sequenced was blood, either unsorted or a sorted T cell fraction (not recorded which). The chain is built from TRBV7-2 and TRBJ2-1, with D perhaps being TRBD1 or TRBD2 (5 bases each). This TCR came from a male donor with ankylosing spondylitis or in good health (not recorded which). CDR3 in amino acids: CASSSMGDSYNEQFF. CDR3 DNA: TGTGCCAGCAGCTCCATGGGGGACTCCTACAATGAGCAGTTCTTC.